This T cell receptor beta chain was recovered during a study of blood T cell repertoires in COVID-19. At the level of the study: Sites in the United States, Italy and Spain provided acute and convalescent COVID-19 samples.

Source study methods: Scientists estimated how many nucleated cells there were by amplifying reference gene primers. Data came from immunoSEQ multiplex PCR; TCRdb stores just in-frame clones and leaves some out. V, J and clone size are taken as reported in that table, and D and trimming were inferred from the DNA itself. The sample includes around 24,000 clones, 89% of them seen just once. The CDR3 is 16 amino acids. The germline V gene has CDR1 SGDLS and CDR2 YYNGEE. V trimming: 4 bases; J trimming: 2 bases; junction bases outside the gene matches: 6. The rearrangement joins TRBV9 to TRBJ2-2, with TRBD1 identical over 9 bases. Sample: peripheral blood. The clonotype comes from a woman in her 70s with active COVID-19. CDR3: CASSTGQGPNTGELFF. DNA for the CDR3: TGTGCCAGCAGCACCGGACAGGGGCCCAACACCGGGGAGCTGTTTTTT.